Shown below are 19 T cell receptor beta chains from a single sample sequenced in a study of long-term antiretroviral therapy in people with HIV. It was version v3.0 of the immunoSEQ assay that was run at survey level. Here immunoSEQ multiplex PCR was the method, and the copy in TCRdb shows in-frame clones only, minus some. The data show 11,000 to 15,000 clones, nearly 85% seen once. The sample here was unsorted PBMCs, taken 1.8 years before starting antiretroviral therapy. The receptors here all came from a middle-aged woman with HIV.

J is TRBJ1-1 and V is TRBV19; 7 bases map to TRBD1. Trimming cost V 5 bases and J 0 bases; bases outside gene matches: 6. CDR3 length equals 15 residues. Germline assignment: CDR1 LNHDA and CDR2 SQIVND (reference sequence). The CDR3 sequence is CASSSGQWVNTEAFF. The CDR3, as DNA: TGTGCCAGTAGTTCGGGACAGTGGGTGAACACTGAAGCTTTCTTT.

V and J are TRBV7-8 and TRBJ2-2, with D possibly matching TRBD1 (5 bases). The V end lost 4 bases, the J end lost 3 bases, and 9 bases lay between the germline ends. This CDR3 has 14 amino acids. In germline, CDR1 is SGHVS, CDR2 FQNEAQ. The CDR3 here is CASSSDSYTGELFF. The CDR3 DNA sequence: TGTGCCAGCAGCTCAGACAGCTACACCGGGGAGCTGTTTTTT.

J is TRBJ2-3 and V is TRBV7-8, with 11 bases that match TRBD1. CDR1 and CDR2 from the germline V gene are SGHVS and FQNEAQ. V lost 5 bases to trimming and J lost 2 bases; unmatched junction nucleotides: 6. The CDR3 totals 16 residues. The CDR3 is CASSPRDRGTTDTQYF. Written as DNA, the CDR3 is TGTGCCAGCAGCCCGAGGGACAGGGGGACCACAGATACGCAGTATTTT.

The chain couples TRBV18 to TRBJ2-1; TRBD2 agrees at 7 bases. Trimming cost V 6 bases and J 9 bases; bases outside gene matches: 11. Germline CDR1 is KGHSH and CDR2 is LQKENI. This CDR3 is built from 14 residues. The CDR3: CASSPTSLRGEQFF. CDR3 coding DNA: TGTGCCAGCTCTCCGACTAGCCTTAGGGGTGAGCAGTTCTTC.

The chain has TRBV2 and TRBJ2-7; D not certain. V was pared by 10 bases and J by 7 bases, with 17 bases between. CDR1 SNHLY and CDR2 FYNNEI come from the germline V gene. CDR3 length equals 12 residues. CDR3 nucleotide sequence: TGTGCCACCATAGGCGCTATCGGGGAGCAGTACTTC. Protein sequence: CATIGAIGEQYF.

The rearrangement links TRBV7-8 to TRBJ2-1; 8 bases agree with TRBD2. CDR3 length: 19 residues. The germline CDR1 and CDR2 sequences are SGHVS and FQNEAQ. V shed 3 bases, J shed 8 bases, and the junction held 21 bases outside the gene matches. In DNA form, the CDR3 reads TGTGCCAGCAGCTTCGATCGGGGAGGGCTAGCGGGCCCGCGGGATGAGCAGTTCTTC. This gives the protein CASSFDRGGLAGPRDEQFF.

The chain combines TRBV30 with TRBJ1-1; D ambiguous. Germline-derived CDR1 and CDR2 are GTSNPN and SVGIG (reference sequence). The ends were cut back, 2 bases at V and 2 bases at J, with 9 bases in the middle. CDR3 length equals 13 residues. This chain's CDR3 is CAWSKGSNTEAFF. The CDR3 bases are TGTGCCTGGAGTAAAGGCAGTAACACTGAAGCTTTCTTT. The full variable domain, its missing parts supplied by reference TRBV30 and TRBJ1-1, is SQTIHQWPATLVQPVGSPLSLECTVEGTSNPNLYWYRQAAGRGLQLLFYSVGIGQISSEVPQNLSASRPQDRQFILSSKKLLLSDSGFYLCAWSKGSNTEAFFGQGTRLTVV.

The V gene is TRBV27, the J gene TRBJ1-2; 8 nucleotides align to TRBD1. Losses at the gene ends were 7 bases for V and 4 bases for J; bases not matched to a gene: 11. The CDR3 spans 15 residues. Per the germline V gene, CDR1 is MNHEY and CDR2 is SMNVEV (reference sequence). The CDR3 spells CASMTQGALTYGYTF. The CDR3 region has the DNA TGTGCCAGCATGACGCAGGGGGCCCTAACCTATGGCTACACCTTC.

This clone was picked up a small number of times. The V call is TRBV9, the J call TRBJ2-3; TRBD2 might be the D (6 bases). This CDR3 comprises 15 residues. Germline CDR1 SGDLS, CDR2 YYNGEE. V gave up 2 bases and J gave up 4 bases, with 14 bases separating them. CDR3 sequence reads: CASSVQGGGSDTQYF. The CDR3 coding sequence is TGTGCCAGCAGCGTTCAGGGTGGGGGGTCAGATACGCAGTATTTT.

The gene calls are TRBV7-9 and TRBJ2-7; tentative D call: TRBD1 (6 bases). The V end was cut by 5 bases, the J end by 1 base, with 9 bases between. Germline CDR1 is SEHNR and CDR2 is FQNEAQ (reference sequence). CDR3 size: 13 residues. DNA of the CDR3: TGTGCCAGCAGCCCGGACAGATCCTACGAGCAGTACTTC. Its translation is CASSPDRSYEQYF.

This clone has a single count. The chain uses TRBV4-1 and TRBJ2-7; TRBD1 matches at 11 bases. CDR1 and CDR2 (germline): MGHRA, YSYEKL. The CDR3 is 17 amino acids. J lost 5 bases, V lost 3 bases, and 12 bases had no gene match. CDR3: CASSHDPRTGGFHEQYF. In DNA, the CDR3 is TGCGCCAGCAGCCACGACCCACGGACAGGGGGCTTCCACGAGCAGTACTTC.

This rearrangement joins TRBV28 to TRBJ2-7, with D perhaps being TRBD1 or TRBD2 (5 bases each). Germline CDR1 is MDHEN and CDR2 is SYDVKM. Trimming pared 5 bases from V and 5 bases from J, leaving 19 bases between. The CDR3 is 15 amino acids. The DNA of the CDR3 is TGTGCCAGCAGTGCCCCGCCGAGGGGTGCCAACGAGCAGTACTTC. This sequence encodes CASSAPPRGANEQYF.

J is TRBJ1-1 and V is TRBV18; 9 nucleotides align to TRBD1. The CDR3 runs to 18 residues. Germline CDR1 KGHSH, CDR2 LQKENI. V was pared by 4 bases and J by 0 bases, with 12 bases of the junction left unmatched. In nucleotides, the CDR3 is TGTGCCAGCTCACTAATCTGGACAGGGGTGGGGATGAACACTGAAGCTTTCTTT. It yields the protein CASSLIWTGVGMNTEAFF.

This rearrangement joins TRBV5-1 to TRBJ2-7, with D perhaps TRBD1 (6 bases). The CDR3 sequence is 16 residues long. Trimming stripped 3 bases from V and 6 bases from J, with 22 bases between. Germline CDR1 and CDR2: SGHRS and YFSETQ. The CDR3 reads CASSSGSLTARGEQYF. The DNA for the CDR3 is TGCGCCAGCAGCTCAGGATCCTTAACGGCCAGGGGCGAGCAGTACTTC.

This chain connects TRBV18 to TRBJ2-5; D perhaps matches TRBD2 (6 bases). The V gene lost 2 bases and the J gene lost 2 bases, with 15 bases spanning the gap. The V gene's germline CDR1 is KGHSH and CDR2 LQKENI. The CDR3 runs 16 residues. The CDR3 sequence is CASSPVSGSGQETQYF. In DNA, the CDR3 is TGTGCCAGCTCACCAGTCTCCGGGAGCGGTCAAGAGACCCAGTACTTC.

This rearrangement joins TRBV25-1 to TRBJ1-2, with D tentatively TRBD1 (6 bases). The ends were cut back, 6 bases at V and 7 bases at J, with 18 bases in the middle. CDR3 length: 14 amino acids. Germline CDR1 reads MGHDK; CDR2 reads SYGVNS. CDR3 sequence reads: CASSPEGGAAGYTF. Here the CDR3 DNA reads TGTGCCAGCAGCCCGGAGGGGGGGGCGGCTGGCTACACCTTC.

This chain connects TRBV2 to TRBJ1-5; D call uncertain. Germline V CDR1 and CDR2: SNHLY, FYNNEI. This CDR3 contains 11 residues. V lost 8 bases and J lost 1, with 3 bases in between. The chain's CDR3 is CASRSNQPQHF. CDR3 bases: TGTGCCAGCCGCAGCAATCAGCCCCAGCATTTT.

The genes are TRBV5-1 and TRBJ2-5; D assignment may be TRBD1 or TRBD2 (6 bases each). CDR3 length: 15 amino acids. CDR1 SGHRS and CDR2 YFSETQ come from the germline V gene. V lost 4 bases and J 1 base, leaving 14 bases between the germline ends. The CDR3 DNA is TGCGCCAGCAGCGTCTCAGGGGACTCCCAAGAGACCCAGTACTTC. Translating gives CASSVSGDSQETQYF.

The V gene is TRBV5-6, the J gene TRBJ2-5; D not certain. Looked up from germline, CDR1 is SGHDT and CDR2 is YYEEEE. This CDR3 has 14 residues. Trimming stripped 1 base from V and 1 base from J, with 8 bases between. CDR3 in DNA: TGTGCCAGCAGCTTGATCCTTTCCCAAGAGACCCAGTACTTC. This sequence encodes CASSLILSQETQYF. Full variable domain (missing parts from reference TRBV5-6 and TRBJ2-5): DAGVTQSPTHLIKTRGQQVTLRCSPKSGHDTVSWYQQALGQGPQFIFQYYEEEERQRGNFPDRFSGHQFPNYSSELNVNALLLGDSALYLCASSLILSQETQYFGPGTRLLVL.